A single sample is the source of the 11 T cell receptor beta chains below, sequenced in a study of breast tumors, draining lymph nodes, adjacent tissues. Samples came from axillary lymph nodes draining the breast cancer. TCRdb reprocessed the multiplex PCR reads with MiXCR, giving one entry per CDR3 protein. The data contain some 110,000 distinct CDR3 sequences, about 29% of them singletons. The sequenced sample was axillary lymph node tissue. These receptors came from a female donor with breast cancer. Some clones in this sample may be carry-over from other donors' samples.

As for this clonotype: Just one base apart from a much larger clone, this may be a read error. The gene calls are TRBV11-2 and TRBJ2-1, with 11 bases lining up with TRBD2. This CDR3 comprises 17 residues. Looked up from germline, CDR1 is SGHAT and CDR2 is FQNNGV. Unmatched junction bases numbered 13, after V lost 7 bases and J lost 5 bases. Here the CDR3 reads CASTRGLAEAKNNEQFF. The DNA of the CDR3 is TGTGCCAGCACCCGGGGACTAGCGGAGGCCAAAAACAATGAGCAGTTCTTC.

This clonotype has at least ten counts. The rearrangement uses TRBV10-1 and TRBJ2-1; unclear D gene. The CDR3 consists of 16 residues. Germline V gives CDR1 WNHNN, CDR2 SYGVQD (reference sequence). Trimming removed 0 bases from V and 0 bases from J, with 9 bases in between. The DNA of the CDR3 is TGCGCCAGCAGTGAGTCCGGGTTCCGCTCCTACAATGAGCAGTTCTTC. Amino acids: CASSESGFRSYNEQFF.

The CDR3 reads CAARGASANSPLHF. CDR3 DNA sequence: TGTGCCGCCCGCGGGGCAAGTGCCAATTCACCCCTCCACTTT. This chain joins TRBV10-3 and TRBJ1-6; maybe TRBD1 (5 bases). Germline V gene sequence: CDR1 ENHRY, CDR2 SYGVKD. The CDR3 is 14 residues long. Trimming took 11 bases from V and 7 from J, leaving 18 bases between them.

This sequence joins TRBV12-5 and TRBJ1-1, with D hard to call. The CDR3 runs to 12 residues. Trimming removed 7 bases at V and 11 bases at J, with 17 bases between. Germline CDR1 is LGHNT and CDR2 is FRNRAP. CDR3 region: CASDMTQPSAFF. The CDR3 DNA is TGTGCTAGTGATATGACCCAGCCCTCGGCTTTCTTT.

This clonotype was counted many times. The chain employs TRBV12-3 or TRBV12-4 and TRBJ2-3; no clear D. The CDR3 consists of 12 residues. V was clipped by 7 bases and J by 2 bases, with 7 bases between them. The chain's CDR3 is CASTWHTDTQYF. The CDR3 bases are TGTGCCAGCACGTGGCACACAGATACGCAGTATTTT.

This clonotype came up many times. The chain carries TRBV18 and TRBJ2-1; D is ambiguous. This CDR3 region has 15 residues. Per germline, CDR1 KGHSH and CDR2 LQKENI. The V and J ends lost 6 bases and 3 bases respectively, with 15 bases between them. CDR3 sequence (DNA): TGTGCCAGCTCGCCGATAGTGCAAATCTACAATGAGCAGTTCTTC. It encodes CASSPIVQIYNEQFF.

A word on this clonotype: Relative to the germline gene, one junction end is altered; a read error may explain this. V gene TRBV6-5 combines with J gene TRBJ1-3; D is ambiguous. From germline, CDR1 is MNHEY and CDR2 SVGAGI. The CDR3 runs 12 residues. Written as DNA, the CDR3 is TGTGCCAGTAGCCCTTCCGGAAACGCCATATATTTT. Encoded protein: CASSPSGNAIYF.

A note on this clonotype: A much larger clone is a single base away; this may be a read error. The rearrangement uses TRBV6-2 or TRBV6-3 and TRBJ1-2; D ambiguous. CDR3 length equals 14 residues. Trimming removed 8 bases at V and 0 bases at J, with 13 bases between. Germline CDR1 and CDR2: MNHEY and SVGEGT. The CDR3 DNA follows: TGTGCCAGCCAACGGGCAGGCGCTAACTATGGCTACACCTTC. Its protein product is CASQRAGANYGYTF.

Worth noting for this clonotype: The junction departs from the called germline gene at one end, perhaps through a read error. The chain has TRBV5-1 and TRBJ1-5; maybe TRBD1 (6 bases). Germline V gene data show CDR1 as SGHRS and CDR2 as YFSETQ. The CDR3 is made up of 15 amino acids. CDR3 coding DNA: TGCGCCAGCAGCTTGCGTCCGGACAGCAACCAGCCCCAGCAGTTT. This codes for CASSLRPDSNQPQQF.

Comments on this clonotype: Since the CDR3 does not end with the conserved phenylalanine or tryptophan, this likely comes from a read error. This chain links TRBV5-1 with TRBJ2-7, with 13 bases aligning to TRBD2. V shed 3 bases, J shed 2 bases, and the junction held 8 bases outside the gene matches. This CDR3 spans 17 amino acids. Germline-derived CDR1 and CDR2 are SGHRS and YFSETQ. CDR3 coding DNA: TGCGCCAGCAGCTCGGGGACTAGCGGGACGCACACCTACGAGCAGTACTCC. This sequence encodes CASSSGTSGTHTYEQYS.

This clonotype was counted only a few times. The J gene is TRBJ2-2, the V gene TRBV27; 14 bases line up with TRBD2. The CDR3 is made up of 17 amino acids. Germline-derived CDR1 and CDR2 are MNHEY and SMNVEV (reference sequence). After removal of 5 bases from V and 4 bases from J, the junction contained 6 bases not matched to a gene. Written as DNA, the CDR3 is TGTGCCAGCAGTCGATGGACTAGCGGGGGGACCACCGGGGAGCTGTTTTTT. Protein product: CASSRWTSGGTTGELFF.